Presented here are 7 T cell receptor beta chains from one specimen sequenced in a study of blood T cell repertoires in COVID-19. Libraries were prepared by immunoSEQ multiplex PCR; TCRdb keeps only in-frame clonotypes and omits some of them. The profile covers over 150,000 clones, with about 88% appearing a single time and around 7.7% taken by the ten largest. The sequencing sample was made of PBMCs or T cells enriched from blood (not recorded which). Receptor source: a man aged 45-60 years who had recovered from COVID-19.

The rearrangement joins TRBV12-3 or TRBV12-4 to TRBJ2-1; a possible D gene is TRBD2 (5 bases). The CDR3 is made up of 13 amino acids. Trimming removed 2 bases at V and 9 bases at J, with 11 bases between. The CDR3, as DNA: TGTGCCAGCAGTTTATCGGAGGTTGGTGAGCAGTTCTTC. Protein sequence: CASSLSEVGEQFF.

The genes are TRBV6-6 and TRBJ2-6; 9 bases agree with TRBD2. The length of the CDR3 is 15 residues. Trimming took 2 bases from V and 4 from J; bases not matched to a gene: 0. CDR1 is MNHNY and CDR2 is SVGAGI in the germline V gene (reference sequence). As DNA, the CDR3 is TGTGCCAGCAGTTACGGGACTAGCGGGGCCAACGTCCTGACTTTC. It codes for CASSYGTSGANVLTF.

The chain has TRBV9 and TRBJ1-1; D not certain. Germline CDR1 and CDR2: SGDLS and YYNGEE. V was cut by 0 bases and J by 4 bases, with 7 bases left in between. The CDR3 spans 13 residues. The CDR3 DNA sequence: TGTGCCAGCAGCGTAGTGGGGAGCACTGAAGCTTTCTTT. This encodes CASSVVGSTEAFF.

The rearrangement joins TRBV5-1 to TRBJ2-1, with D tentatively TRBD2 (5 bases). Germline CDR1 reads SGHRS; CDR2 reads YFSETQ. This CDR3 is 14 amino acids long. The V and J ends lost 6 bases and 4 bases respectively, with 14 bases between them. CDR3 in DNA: TGCGCCAGCACCTTTGGAGGCGGGTACAATGAGCAGTTCTTC. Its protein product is CASTFGGGYNEQFF.

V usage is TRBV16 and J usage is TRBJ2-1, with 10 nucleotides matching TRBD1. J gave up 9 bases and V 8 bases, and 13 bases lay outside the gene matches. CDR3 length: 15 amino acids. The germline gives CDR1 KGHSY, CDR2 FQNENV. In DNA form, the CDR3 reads TGTGCCAGCGCTCATCAAGGACAGGGGGAAGGTGAGCAGTTCTTC. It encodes CASAHQGQGEGEQFF.

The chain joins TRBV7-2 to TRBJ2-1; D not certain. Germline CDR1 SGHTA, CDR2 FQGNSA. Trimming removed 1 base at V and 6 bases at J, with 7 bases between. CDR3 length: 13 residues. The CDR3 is CASSLELRNEQFF. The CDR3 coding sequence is TGTGCCAGCAGCTTAGAACTCCGCAATGAGCAGTTCTTC.

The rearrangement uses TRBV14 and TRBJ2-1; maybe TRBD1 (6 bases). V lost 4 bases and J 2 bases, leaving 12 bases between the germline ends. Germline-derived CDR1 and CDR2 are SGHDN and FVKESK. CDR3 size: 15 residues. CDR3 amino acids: CASSLQTGPYNEQFF. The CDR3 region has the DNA TGTGCCAGCAGCCTTCAGACAGGACCCTACAATGAGCAGTTCTTC.